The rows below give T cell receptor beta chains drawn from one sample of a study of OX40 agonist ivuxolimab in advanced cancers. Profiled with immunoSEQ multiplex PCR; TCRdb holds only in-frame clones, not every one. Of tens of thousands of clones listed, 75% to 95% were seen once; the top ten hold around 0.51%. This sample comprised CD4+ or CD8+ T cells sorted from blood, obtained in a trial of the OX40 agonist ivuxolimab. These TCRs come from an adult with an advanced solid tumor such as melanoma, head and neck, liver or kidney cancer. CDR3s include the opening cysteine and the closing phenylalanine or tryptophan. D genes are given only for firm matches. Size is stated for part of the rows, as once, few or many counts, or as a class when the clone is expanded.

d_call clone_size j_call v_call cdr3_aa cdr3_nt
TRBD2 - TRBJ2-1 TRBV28 CASSLEGGLAREQFF TGTGCCAGCAGTTTGGAAGGAGGACTAGCCAGAGAGCAGTTCTTC
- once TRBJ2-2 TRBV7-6 CASSPRVPTTGELFF TGTGCCAGCAGCCCCCGGGTCCCTACCACCGGGGAGCTGTTTTTT
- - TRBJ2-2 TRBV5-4 CASSEKTAANTGELFF TGTGCCAGCAGCGAGAAGACGGCGGCGAACACCGGGGAGCTGTTTTTT
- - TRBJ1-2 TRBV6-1 CASSGGGGNYGYTF TGTGCCAGCAGCGGGGGCGGGGGTAACTATGGCTACACCTTC
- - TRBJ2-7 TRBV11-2 CASSGIRVPSGEQYF TGTGCCAGCAGCGGCATCAGGGTCCCATCGGGAGAGCAGTACTTC
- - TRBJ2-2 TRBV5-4 CASSPKTGPNTGELFF TGTGCCAGCAGCCCAAAGACAGGACCGAACACCGGGGAGCTGTTTTTT
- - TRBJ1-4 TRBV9 CASSVGTGSEKLFF TGTGCCAGCAGCGTCGGGACCGGGAGTGAAAAACTGTTTTTT
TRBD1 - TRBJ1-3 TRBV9 CASSPRDRGLSGNTIYF TGTGCCAGCAGCCCCCGGGACAGGGGGCTGTCTGGAAACACCATATATTTT
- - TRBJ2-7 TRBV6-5 CASSYSTGATSYEQYF TGTGCCAGCAGTTACTCGACGGGGGCTACTTCCTACGAGCAGTACTTC
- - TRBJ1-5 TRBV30 CAWTLGLNQPQHF TGTGCCTGGACTTTAGGGCTTAATCAGCCCCAGCATTTT
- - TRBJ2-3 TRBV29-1 CSVDRTATDTQYF TGCAGCGTTGACAGGACAGCCACAGATACGCAGTATTTT
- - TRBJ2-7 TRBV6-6 CASSYTTEGHEQYF TGTGCCAGCAGTTATACGACTGAGGGCCACGAGCAGTACTTC
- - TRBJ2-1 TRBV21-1 CASSKRPSGRQCSYNEQFF TGTGCCAGCAGCAAGAGGCCTAGCGGGAGGCAATGCTCCTACAATGAGCAGTTCTTC
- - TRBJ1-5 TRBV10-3 CAISESIFSNQPQHF TGTGCCATCAGTGAGTCTATATTTAGCAATCAGCCCCAGCATTTT
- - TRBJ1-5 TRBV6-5 CASSYRGGREPQHF TGTGCCAGCAGTTACAGGGGGGGTCGGGAGCCCCAGCATTTT
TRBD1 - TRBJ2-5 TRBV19 CASSQQGAVKTQYF TGTGCCAGTAGTCAACAGGGGGCGGTAAAGACCCAGTACTTC
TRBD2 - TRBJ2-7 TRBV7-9 CASSPPGEGRHEQYF TGTGCCAGCAGCCCCCCGGGGGAGGGCCGCCACGAGCAGTACTTC
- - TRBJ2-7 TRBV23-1 CASSQSVPPSSYEQYF TGCGCCAGCAGTCAATCGGTACCCCCGAGCTCCTACGAGCAGTACTTC
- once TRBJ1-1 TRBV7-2 CASRREDRVNTEAFF TGTGCCAGCAGACGAGAGGACAGAGTGAACACTGAAGCTTTCTTT
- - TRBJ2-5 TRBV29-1 CSGMRAAWETQYF TGCAGCGGGATGAGGGCCGCTTGGGAGACCCAGTACTTC
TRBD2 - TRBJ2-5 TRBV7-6 CASSPTSAQETQYF TGTGCCAGCAGCCCAACTAGCGCTCAAGAGACCCAGTACTTC
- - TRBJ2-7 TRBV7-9 CASSHSDGPYEQYF TGTGCCAGCAGTCATTCGGACGGGCCCTACGAGCAGTACTTC
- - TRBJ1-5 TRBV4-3 CASSQDARGGQPQHF TGCGCCAGCAGCCAAGATGCCCGGGGAGGTCAGCCCCAGCATTTT
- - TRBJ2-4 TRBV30 CAWRAVTGPLYF TGTGCCTGGAGAGCGGTGACAGGACCCCTCTACTTC
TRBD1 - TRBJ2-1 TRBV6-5 CASSYGRGPRLGQFF TGTGCCAGCAGTTACGGCAGGGGGCCGCGCTTAGGGCAGTTCTTC
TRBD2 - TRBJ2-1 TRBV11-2 CASSPNSGRRNEQFF TGTGCCAGCAGCCCTAATAGCGGGAGGCGGAATGAGCAGTTCTTC
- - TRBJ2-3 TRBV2 CASNKRGDTQYF TGTGCCAGCAATAAACGGGGGGATACGCAGTATTTT
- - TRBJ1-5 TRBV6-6 CASSYSNPQPQHF TGTGCCAGCAGTTACTCGAACCCCCAGCCCCAGCATTTT
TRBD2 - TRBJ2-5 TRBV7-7 CASGRGSETQYF TGTGCTAGCGGGAGGGGGAGCGAGACCCAGTACTTC
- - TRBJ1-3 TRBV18 CASSPQLILGNTIYF TGTGCCAGCTCACCCCAGTTAATCCTTGGAAACACCATATATTTT
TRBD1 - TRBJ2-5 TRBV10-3 CAISPSGTGGGLGETQYF TGTGCCATCAGCCCCTCCGGGACAGGCGGCGGCTTGGGAGAGACCCAGTACTTC
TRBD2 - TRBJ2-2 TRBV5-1 CASSLSGSESGELFF TGCGCCAGCAGCCTTAGCGGGAGCGAGTCCGGGGAGCTGTTTTTT
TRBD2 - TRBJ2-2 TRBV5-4 CASKGLAGGDTGELFF TGTGCCAGCAAAGGGCTAGCGGGAGGTGACACCGGGGAGCTGTTTTTT
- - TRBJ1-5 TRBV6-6 CASSYSRDNQPQHF TGTGCCAGCAGTTACTCCAGGGACAATCAGCCCCAGCATTTT
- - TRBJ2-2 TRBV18 CASSPSHRSSTGELFF TGTGCCAGCTCACCCTCCCATCGGTCGAGCACCGGGGAGCTGTTTTTT
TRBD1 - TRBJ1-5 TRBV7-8 CASSLGLGQGSNQPQHF TGTGCCAGCAGCTTAGGCCTGGGACAGGGAAGCAATCAGCCCCAGCATTTT
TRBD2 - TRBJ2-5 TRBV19 CASSLAGRQETQYF TGTGCCAGTAGCTTAGCGGGCCGGCAAGAGACCCAGTACTTC
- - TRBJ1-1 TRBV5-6 CASSPDLGSKNTEAFF TGTGCCAGCAGCCCCGATCTGGGCAGCAAGAACACTGAAGCTTTCTTT
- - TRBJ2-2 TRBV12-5 CASGLVLGGANTGELFF TGTGCTAGTGGTTTGGTACTAGGCGGGGCGAACACCGGGGAGCTGTTTTTT